This T cell receptor (beta chain) comes out of a study of CD8+ T cells in alopecia areata. Trimming left V 4 bases short and J 3 bases short, with 11 bases between. The germline CDR1 and CDR2 sequences are SGHDT and YYEEEE. This CDR3 spans 13 amino acids. Reverse transcribed after extraction, RNA yielded cDNA as the sequencing template. Produced via immunoSEQ multiplex PCR; TCRdb's table is partial and in-frame only. The sample includes about 130,000 clones, roughly 50% of them seen just once. Specimen: CD8+ T cells sorted from blood, collected at week 0. The chain recombines TRBV5-6 with TRBJ2-7; TRBD1 might be the D (6 bases). This sequence was found in a human donor with alopecia areata. CDR3 amino acids: CASSPDSGYEQYF. CDR3 nucleotide sequence: TGTGCCAGCAGCCCGGACAGCGGCTACGAGCAGTACTTC.